This record looks at one TCR beta chain sequence and its context. These data belong to a study of beta chain features in type 1 diabetes. Investigators reverse transcribed all isolated RNA, so they sequenced expressed TCRB transcripts. Some clones are missing from TCRdb's copy, which holds only in-frame ones; the method was immunoSEQ multiplex PCR. The table includes 120,000 to 150,000 clones, roughly a tenth detected once. CDR1 is SGHAT, CDR2 FQDESV, per germline (reference sequence). V trimming: 0 bases; J trimming: 3 bases; junction bases outside the gene matches: 8. This CDR3 spans 18 amino acids.

The sequenced material came from naive CD4+ T cells from blood. This clonotype was sampled from a man aged 18 to 35 in good health. The chain is built from TRBV11-1 and TRBJ2-2; 9 bases fit TRBD1. The CDR3 nucleotides read TGTGCCAGCAGCTTAGCACAGGGGGCGCGGAAGTACACCGGGGAGCTGTTTTTT. This sequence encodes CASSLAQGARKYTGELFF.